This T cell receptor (beta chain) originates from a study of early T cells in non-severe SARS-CoV-2 infection. Study-level background: Sequenced material consisted of bulk RNA (from unsorted whole blood), and chains were unpaired.

This clonotype occurred a few times. Tagging with unique molecular identifiers was applied to individual cDNA molecules. TCRdb re-analysed the 5' RACE reads in MiXCR, keeping a single row per CDR3 protein. There are about 27,000 distinct CDR3 sequences in the sample; just under 3% occur only once, and more than 0.55% lies in the top ten. The CDR3 consists of 16 residues. Trimming at V came to 9 bases and at J to 3 bases, leaving 15 bases not matched to a gene. Germline V lookup: CDR1 SGHVS, CDR2 FNYEAQ. The sequencing input was whole blood. The TCR originated in an adult who was a healthcare worker with PCR-confirmed SARS-CoV-2 infection or an uninfected control (not recorded which). The genes are TRBV7-6 and TRBJ2-3, with TRBD1 identical over 7 bases. The CDR3 reads CASTPSRQGQTDTQYF. Here the CDR3 DNA reads TGTGCCAGTACTCCGAGCCGACAGGGACAAACAGATACGCAGTATTTT.